The present T cell receptor (beta chain) was sequenced within a study of T cells after yellow fever vaccination. The study, taken as a whole, reports: A limited proportion of clonotypes was detected within both the CD4 and CD8 compartments. Reappearance after the booster was seen for most primary-vaccination clones, at 95% to 97% CD4 and around 88% CD8.

For TCR, cDNA came from 5'RACE template switching, which added a universal primer site and UMIs. TCRdb passed the 5' RACE reads through MiXCR, listing each CDR3 protein once. Here the sample spans approximately 300,000 distinct CDR3 sequences, around 6.8% being singletons. This clonotype was observed many times. Its antigen remains unknown. V dropped 3 bases and J dropped 6 bases, with 11 bases sitting between them. Germline loops: CDR1 DFQATT, CDR2 SNEGSKA (reference sequence). The CDR3 contains 13 residues. Sequenced material: PBMCs, taken more than 40 days after the first yellow fever vaccination. The chain is built from TRBV20-1 and TRBJ2-2; D might be TRBD2 (6 bases). This TCR derives from a man aged 18 to 29 who received the YFV17D yellow fever vaccine. The chain's CDR3 is CSASSREAGELFF. In nucleotides, the CDR3 is TGCAGTGCTAGTAGCAGGGAGGCCGGGGAGCTGTTTTTT.